This T cell receptor (beta chain) emerged from a study of blood T cell repertoires in COVID-19. In the study overall: T cells, B-cell-depleted T cells, or PBMCs provided the cDNA or gDNA that served as material.

Original analysis: Reference gene primer amplification yielded estimated nucleated cell counts. Assay used: immunoSEQ multiplex PCR; TCRdb lists only in-frame clones, some missing. That table gives V, J and clone size, and the DNA gave D and trimming. The data show approximately 100,000 clones, about 92% seen once. Sequencing was performed on peripheral blood. The receptor was derived from a man aged 50-59 years with active COVID-19.

CDR3 DNA sequence: TGCGCCAGCAGATCTAGCGGGAGGGCCCTCACCGGGGAGCTGTTTTTT. It codes for CASRSSGRALTGELFF. J is TRBJ2-2 and V is TRBV5-1; 12 bases fit TRBD2. The CDR3 is 16 amino acids. Per germline, CDR1 SGHRS and CDR2 YFSETQ. Unmatched junction bases numbered 6, after V lost 5 bases and J lost 4 bases.